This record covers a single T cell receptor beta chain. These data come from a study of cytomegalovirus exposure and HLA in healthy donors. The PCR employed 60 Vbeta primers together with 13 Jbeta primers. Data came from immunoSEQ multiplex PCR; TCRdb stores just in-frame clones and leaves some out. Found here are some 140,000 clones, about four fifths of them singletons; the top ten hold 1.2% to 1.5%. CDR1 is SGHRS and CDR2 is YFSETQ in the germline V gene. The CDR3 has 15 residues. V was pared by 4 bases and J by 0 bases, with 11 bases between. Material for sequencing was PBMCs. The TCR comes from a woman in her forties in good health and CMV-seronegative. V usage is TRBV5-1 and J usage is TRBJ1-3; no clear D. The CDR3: CASSAAGDSGNTIYF. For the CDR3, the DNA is TGCGCCAGCAGCGCCGCAGGCGACTCTGGAAACACCATATATTTT.